This section outlines one TCR beta chain sequence together with its context. By how much of the sample it makes up, this clonotype is hyperexpanded (1% or more). No per-base quality is available; no much larger clone lies one base away. The method behind the library was 5' RACE. Before sequencing, the TCRbeta libraries were pooled in amounts proportional to the number of cells sorted for each library. Total RNA from sorted cells was extracted with RNAzol RT, and cDNA was made with an oligo(dT) primer and a template-switching oligo. The TCRbeta V-CDR3-J region was amplified by PCR between a SMARTer oligo primer and a TCRbeta constant-region primer using Kapa HiFi. Illumina adaptors and sample-specific index barcodes were added in a second PCR, followed by HighPrep bead cleanup and Bioanalyzer confirmation of a band of roughly 650 bp. The libraries were sequenced on an Illumina MiSeq using 2x151 bp paired-end reads. Under the source paper's analysis protocol: Reads were demultiplexed with an in-house Java program, and TCRbeta annotations were assigned and clonotypes were counted with MiXCR. To assess repertoire overlap, Morisita-Horn indices from the R package vegan were used, along with UPGMA clustering and Circos plots of recurring clonotypes. Shannon diversity and richness were each normalized to the maximum value possible given the input cell numbers, so the resulting values fell between 0 and 1. MUSCLE was used to align CDR3beta sequences, SeqinR to compute distances, and R to plot multidimensional scaling. TCRdb reprocessing: public reads trimmed at Q25 with fastp, clones called with MiXCR, in-frame beta chains kept. Records with the same CDR3 protein are collapsed into one entry carrying the most frequent genes and DNA. These V and J calls derive from TCRdb rather than the authors' analysis. In this sample the table shows under 200 distinct CDR3 sequences, around 12% of which occur a single time. The ten largest clonotypes hold around 34% of the sample.

The data belong to a study of Japanese encephalitis immunity and Zika vaccine responses (dated by TCRdb to the early 2020s). Describing the broader study: Three 5.0 ug doses of alum-adjuvanted ZPIV were administered to included participants at weeks 0, 4 and 28. Two to three months ahead of the first ZPIV dose, approximately 13 participants were given JEV vaccine (IXIARO) as a two-dose regimen with the doses 28 days apart. Before ZPIV, roughly eleven participants were given one dose of YFV vaccine (YF-VAX), while about 10 participants were flavivirus-naive. Over 5 representative participants per pre-vaccination group were picked for TCR sequencing, using samples from week 52 and from week 0, the point after pre-vaccination but before ZPIV. In addition, the TCR repertoires of a few flavivirus-naive individuals were analyzed at weeks 2, 6 and 52 after ZPIV vaccination began. The stimulations used peptide pools from ZIKV structural proteins divided into flavivirus-conserved and non-conserved sets, or JEV or YFV peptides that matched the pre-vaccination. The ZIKV peptides, 15-mers that overlapped by 11 residues, were chosen for containing NetMHCpan/NetMHCII-predicted epitopes with affinity below 50 nM. The study tested whether CD4 T cell responses to the Zika vaccine were shaped by prior Japanese encephalitis virus (JEV) or yellow fever virus (YFV) vaccination.

The full study reports these points: Samples were clustered by participant, with no similarity observed between individuals, suggesting that no public TCRs were detected. Sample size limitations prevented peptide-pool deconvolution, so the individual peptides driving cross-reactive responses were not identified. Only a few individuals showed CD8 T cell responses to ZIKV peptide pools, and those responses were very low in magnitude. Compared with YFV-pre-vaccinated donors, JEV-pre-vaccinated donors had higher repertoire similarity across time-points and stimulations, indicating that more clonotypes were common to ZIKV and JEV stimulation. After ZPIV, repertoire richness of CD4 T cells responding to conserved ZIKV epitopes significantly decreased in JEV-pre-vaccinated donors. The analysis covered only a subset of trial participants who had three doses and adequate samples, rather than the whole vaccinated cohort.

CDR1 and CDR2 are drawn from the germline V gene (reference sequence): DFQATT, SNEGSKA. The CDR3 runs 16 residues from the cysteine to the phenylalanine. Only the CDR3 portion is preserved as DNA: 48 bases, with reading frame beginning at the first base. Cut back by 0 bases and 1 base, the V and J ends lie 15 bases apart. PBMCs were stained with CellTrace CFSE and grown for 6 days in RPMI containing roughly 8% human serum and peptide pools at 1 ug/mL each. On a BD FACSAria, proliferating CD4 T cells were sorted without fixation as live CD56-CD19-CD16-CD3+CD4+ CFSE-low cells. Enrolled adults were healthy and seronegative for ZIKV, JEV, YFV, DENV and WNV by microneutralization screening. Samples were obtained from a phase 1, double-blinded, randomized, placebo-controlled trial of an alum-adjuvanted Zika purified-inactivated virus (ZPIV) vaccine. Peripheral blood mononuclear cells were isolated using a standard procedure and then kept frozen in liquid nitrogen until they were used.

The sample consisted of antigen-activated CD4+ T cells from blood, cultured, taken during a Zika inactivated vaccine study. The rearrangement joined TRBV20-1 to TRBJ1-1, with TRBD1 tentatively as D gene (5 bases match). The origin of this receptor is an adult woman who received an inactivated Zika virus vaccine. The CDR3 sequence is CSARDPGTGTNTEAFF. Read as DNA, the sequence is TGCAGTGCTAGAGATCCGGGTACGGGGACGAACACTGAAGCTTTCTTT.